These 18 T cell receptor beta chains originate from one sample sequenced in a study of blood T cell repertoires in COVID-19 (dated by TCRdb to 2019 to 2021). Libraries were constructed by the immunoSEQ multiplex PCR assay. Not all clones reach the TCRdb copy of this immuneACCESS table, which keeps in-frame sequences only. Checked studies attribute under half of the gap to unresolved V genes and leave the rest unexplained. The sample table contains around 250,000 clones; only one count was recorded for 80% to 90% of them. Jointly, the top ten make up under 2.5% of the sample. The source material was PBMCs or T cells enriched from blood (not recorded which). The origin of the receptors is a woman aged 50 to 60 who had recovered from COVID-19.

V and J are TRBV2 and TRBJ2-1, with 9 bases identical to TRBD1. V trimming: 8 bases; J trimming: 7 bases; junction bases outside the gene matches: 6. CDR1 is SNHLY, CDR2 FYNNEI, per germline. This CDR3 comprises 13 residues. Here the CDR3 DNA reads TGTGCCAGCGGACAGGGGATATTGAATGAGCAGTTCTTC. Protein sequence: CASGQGILNEQFF.

The gene calls are TRBV28 and TRBJ1-6; unclear D gene. CDR1 and CDR2 (germline): MDHEN, SYDVKM. The ends were cut back, 7 bases at V and 0 bases at J, with 7 bases in the middle. This CDR3 is 14 amino acids long. The CDR3 DNA sequence: TGTGCCAGCATCCGGAGCTCCTATAATTCACCCCTCCACTTT. Encoded protein: CASIRSSYNSPLHF.

The chain combines TRBV28 with TRBJ1-1, with D unclear. V was trimmed by 10 bases and J by 3 bases, leaving 18 bases between them. The CDR3 has 14 amino acids. Germline values: CDR1 MDHEN, CDR2 SYDVKM. In nucleotides, the CDR3 is TGTGCCACGTTCTACCCGTTTACGTACACTGAAGCTTTCTTT. This codes for CATFYPFTYTEAFF.

This chain links TRBV28 with TRBJ2-3; 16 bases are shared with TRBD2. There are 16 residues in the CDR3. Trimming at V came to 8 bases and at J to 3 bases, leaving 5 bases not matched to a gene. The germline V gene has CDR1 MDHEN and CDR2 SYDVKM. The chain's CDR3 is CASPPGLAGGTDTQYF. CDR3 sequence (DNA): TGTGCCAGCCCTCCGGGACTAGCGGGAGGGACAGATACGCAGTATTTT.

The V call is TRBV11-2, the J call TRBJ2-5; 12 bases agree with TRBD2. Unmatched junction bases numbered 4, after V lost 1 base and J lost 1 base. CDR3 length: 17 amino acids. Germline CDR1 and CDR2: SGHAT and FQNNGV. In nucleotides, the CDR3 is TGTGCCAGCAGCTTAGGGTTACTAGCGGGGGGCCAAGAGACCCAGTACTTC. It yields the protein CASSLGLLAGGQETQYF.

The V and J genes are TRBV12-3 or TRBV12-4 and TRBJ1-2; D is possibly TRBD1 (5 bases). V lost 7 bases to trimming and J lost 4 bases, with 13 bases between them. The CDR3 runs to 13 residues. CDR3 region: CASNKDRSYGYTF. CDR3 nucleotides: TGTGCCAGCAACAAAGACAGATCCTATGGCTACACCTTC.

V usage is TRBV27 and J usage is TRBJ2-7; no clear D. This CDR3 contains 14 residues. The germline V and J ends were trimmed by 3 bases and 1 base, with 10 bases remaining between them. Germline CDR1 and CDR2: MNHEY and SMNVEV (reference sequence). CDR3 in DNA: TGTGCCAGCAGTTTGGATGGCAGGTCCTACGAGCAGTACTTC. It yields the protein CASSLDGRSYEQYF.

There are a few counts of this clone. V gene TRBV7-2 combines with J gene TRBJ1-2, with D unclear. CDR1 is SGHTA and CDR2 is FQGNSA in the germline V gene. V lost 1 base to trimming and J lost 4 bases, with 16 bases between them. This CDR3 has 16 amino acids. The CDR3 here is CASSLESGVGGYGYTF. The CDR3 coding sequence is TGTGCCAGCAGCTTAGAATCCGGGGTCGGTGGCTATGGCTACACCTTC.

The chain joins TRBV30 to TRBJ1-1; D not certain. Germline-derived CDR1 and CDR2 are GTSNPN and SVGIG (reference sequence). This CDR3 comprises 13 residues. Trimming left V 2 bases short and J 6 bases short, with 13 bases between. Here the CDR3 reads CAWSHVSGSEAFF. The CDR3 region has the DNA TGTGCCTGGAGTCACGTATCGGGGTCTGAAGCTTTCTTT.

CDR3 loop: CASSQDLRTGNTEAFF. CDR3 nucleotide sequence: TGTGCCAGCAGCCAAGATCTTCGGACAGGGAACACTGAAGCTTTCTTT. V and J are TRBV4-2 and TRBJ1-1, with TRBD1 matching 7 bases. Looked up from germline, CDR1 is LGHNA and CDR2 is YNFKEQ. V lost 0 bases, J lost 1 base, and 5 bases stayed unmatched. CDR3 length equals 16 residues.

CDR3 coding DNA: TGTGCCAGCAGTGACCATGGACTAGCGGGATTGGATACGCAGTATTTT. Protein: CASSDHGLAGLDTQYF. The J gene is TRBJ2-3, the V gene TRBV6-4, with TRBD2 identical over 12 bases. V gave up 2 bases and J gave up 6 bases; unmatched junction bases: 6. This CDR3 comprises 16 residues. CDR1 MRHNA and CDR2 SNTAGT come from the germline V gene.

The V call is TRBV6-5, the J call TRBJ2-7, with 11 bases identical to TRBD1. The CDR3 length is 13 residues. V was clipped by 8 bases and J by 6 bases; unmatched bases: 6. Germline-derived CDR1 and CDR2 are MNHEY and SVGAGI. The CDR3 region is CASGQGASREQYF. As DNA, the CDR3 is TGTGCCAGCGGACAGGGGGCGTCGCGCGAGCAGTACTTC.

This chain joins TRBV11-3 and TRBJ2-1; 15 bases are a match to TRBD2. Germline V gene sequence: CDR1 SGHNT, CDR2 YENEEA. The CDR3 sequence is 15 residues long. V shed 5 bases, J shed 9 bases, and the junction held 5 bases outside the gene matches. The CDR3 loop is CASSEPGLAGGEQFF. In nucleotides, the CDR3 is TGTGCCAGCAGCGAACCGGGACTAGCGGGAGGTGAGCAGTTCTTC.

The chain links TRBV7-9 to TRBJ1-2; D gene ambiguous. V gave up 0 bases and J gave up 8 bases, with 19 bases separating them. The CDR3 length is 16 residues. Looked up from germline, CDR1 is SEHNR and CDR2 is FQNEAQ (reference sequence). The CDR3 sequence is CASSLARGQDAPGYTF. The CDR3 DNA follows: TGTGCCAGCAGCTTAGCGCGAGGGCAGGACGCACCAGGCTACACCTTC.

A few counts support this clone. V gene TRBV27 combines with J gene TRBJ2-7; 13 bases are a match to TRBD2. The J segment lost 3 bases and the V segment lost 3 bases, leaving 8 bases of the junction unmatched. This CDR3 contains 17 residues. Germline V gives CDR1 MNHEY, CDR2 SMNVEV (reference sequence). The CDR3 DNA follows: TGTGCCAGCAGTTTGCGCCCACTAGCGGGAGGGCGCTACGAGCAGTACTTC. This codes for CASSLRPLAGGRYEQYF.

The CDR3 is CASSLGRSNQPQHF. CDR3 coding DNA: TGTGCCAGCAGCTTGGGCAGGAGCAATCAGCCCCAGCATTTT. The V and J genes are TRBV5-6 and TRBJ1-5; D gene ambiguous. Trimming removed 0 bases from V and 1 base from J, with 5 bases in between. This CDR3 is 14 amino acids long. Germline CDR1 and CDR2: SGHDT and YYEEEE.

The chain uses TRBV7-3 and TRBJ2-2; no definite D call. V dropped 5 bases and J dropped 1 base, with 14 bases sitting between them. The CDR3 length is 16 residues. In germline, CDR1 is SGHTA, CDR2 FQGTGA. CDR3 amino acids: CASSPLGGMNTGELFF. CDR3 DNA sequence: TGTGCCAGCAGCCCCCTCGGCGGAATGAACACCGGGGAGCTGTTTTTT. Full variable domain (rest looked up from reference TRBV7-3 and TRBJ2-2): GAGVSQTPSNKVTEKGKYVELRCDPISGHTALYWYRQSLGQGPEFLIYFQGTGAADDSGLPNDRFFAVRPEGSVSTLKIQRTERGDSAVYLCASSPLGGMNTGELFFGEGSRLTVL.

The chain couples TRBV2 to TRBJ2-1; perhaps TRBD2 as D (5 bases). V was cut by 10 bases and J by 0 bases, with 16 bases left in between. The CDR3 is 15 residues long. Germline CDR1 is SNHLY and CDR2 is FYNNEI. CDR3: CATFFQLGSYNEQFF. The DNA of the CDR3 is TGTGCCACATTCTTTCAACTAGGCTCCTACAATGAGCAGTTCTTC.